The clone carrying this T cell receptor (beta chain) has just one count. Sequencing used immunoSEQ multiplex PCR; TCRdb keeps in-frame clones, though not all of them. Of 100,000 to 150,000 clones listed, roughly 90% are singletons. Trimming removed 4 bases at V and 6 bases at J, with 13 bases between. The CDR3 is made up of 13 amino acids. The V gene's germline CDR1 is SGDLS and CDR2 YYNGEE. This record belongs to a study of blood T cell repertoires in COVID-19. Study-wide background: COVID-19 samples collected from the United States, Italy and Spain covered acute and convalescent phases.

The receptor was derived from an older man with active COVID-19. The chain has TRBV9 and TRBJ1-2; the D is unclear. Sequenced material: peripheral blood. This CDR3 reads CASSSFDLDGYTF. The DNA of the CDR3 is TGTGCCAGCAGCTCATTCGACTTAGATGGCTACACCTTC.